The following is a T cell receptor (beta chain) sequence with its context. Its antigen is undetermined. cDNA libraries for TCR beta contained unique molecular identifiers. TCRdb ran MiXCR on the PCR reads and lists one entry per CDR3 protein. Here the sample spans almost 700,000 distinct CDR3 sequences, more than 50% being singletons. The germline CDR1 and CDR2 sequences are MNHEY and SVGAGI. V was clipped by 7 bases and J by 4 bases, with 23 bases between them. The CDR3 runs 17 residues. The sample belongs to a study of post-analysis software for immune sequencing data. The study, taken as a whole, reports: There were five TRBV segments more frequent in patients than controls, and TRBV5-6, TRBV5-1 and TRBV20-1 were among them.

This chain joins TRBV6-5 and TRBJ2-1; the D gene is possibly TRBD2 (5 bases). The TCR sequence derives from a girl aged 2 to 10 with multiple sclerosis. What was sequenced was blood. CDR3 coding DNA: TGTGCCAGCATTATAGGGCTGCGGGCCACAGCGTACAATGAGCAGTTCTTC. Its protein product is CASIIGLRATAYNEQFF.